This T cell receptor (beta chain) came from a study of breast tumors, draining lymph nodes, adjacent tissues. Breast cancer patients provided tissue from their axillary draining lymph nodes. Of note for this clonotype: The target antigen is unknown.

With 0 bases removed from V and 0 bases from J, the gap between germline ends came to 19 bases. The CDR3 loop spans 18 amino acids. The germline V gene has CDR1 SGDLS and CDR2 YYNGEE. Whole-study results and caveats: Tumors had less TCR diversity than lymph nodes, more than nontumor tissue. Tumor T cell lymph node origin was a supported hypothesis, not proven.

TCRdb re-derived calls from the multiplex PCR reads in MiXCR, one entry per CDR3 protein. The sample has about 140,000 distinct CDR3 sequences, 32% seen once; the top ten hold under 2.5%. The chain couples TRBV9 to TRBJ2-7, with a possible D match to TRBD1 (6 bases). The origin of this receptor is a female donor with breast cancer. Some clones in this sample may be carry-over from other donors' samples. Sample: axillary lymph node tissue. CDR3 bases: TGTGCCAGCAGCGTAGCTACCCCACAGGGCTGGAGCTCCTACGAGCAGTACTTC. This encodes CASSVATPQGWSSYEQYF.